Listed below are T cell receptor beta chains from one sample, sequenced in a study of blood T cell repertoires in COVID-19. Some clones are missing from TCRdb's copy, which holds only in-frame ones; the method was immunoSEQ multiplex PCR. The data hold under 300,000 clones, with about 90% observed a single time. The sequenced material came from peripheral blood. The receptors were gathered from a woman aged 40 to 50 with acute or convalescent COVID-19. CDR3s include the opening cysteine and the closing phenylalanine or tryptophan. The order of the fields is V gene, D gene, clone size, CDR3 length, J gene, CDR3 DNA, CDR3 protein. The D gene is left open where the match is weak. Expanded clones are given a class, and other clones once, few, many or no size at all.

TRBV5-4	TRBD1	.	14	TRBJ2-3	TGTGCCAGCAGCAGCGGACAGGCCACAGATACGCAGTATTTT	CASSSGQATDTQYF
TRBV3-1/TRBV3-2	.	.	15	TRBJ1-4	TGTGCCAGCAGCCAGGCGACAGCCGTGGGGGGAAAACTGTTTTTT	CASSQATAVGGKLFF
TRBV5-6	TRBD1	.	16	TRBJ1-2	TGTGCCAGCAGACCTGGACAGGGATCCCTCTTAGAGGGCTACACCTTC	CASRPGQGSLLEGYTF
TRBV7-8	.	.	16	TRBJ1-3	TGTGCCAGCAGCTTAGCGCTGGGGAGCTCTGGAAACACCATATATTTT	CASSLALGSSGNTIYF
TRBV3-1/TRBV3-2	.	once	15	TRBJ2-5	TGTGCCAGCAGCCAAGGGCAAGGGGTGATAGAGACCCAGTACTTC	CASSQGQGVIETQYF
TRBV27	.	.	15	TRBJ2-3	TGTGCCAGCATGACGGGGGGCCTATCGTCAGATACGCAGTATTTT	CASMTGGLSSDTQYF
TRBV6-6	.	once	13	TRBJ1-6	TGTGCCAGCAGTGACCGGACATATTCACCCCTCCACTTT	CASSDRTYSPLHF
TRBV7-9	.	.	13	TRBJ1-1	TGTGCCAGCAGCTTGGAGGGAAACAGTAGAGCTTTCTTT	CASSLEGNSRAFF
TRBV19	.	.	14	TRBJ1-3	TGTGCCAGTGCGGGGACTAACTCTGGAAACACCATATATTTT	CASAGTNSGNTIYF
TRBV5-1	TRBD1	.	14	TRBJ2-3	TGCGCCAGCAGCTTGGCGGCAGGGGGAGATACGCAGTATTTT	CASSLAAGGDTQYF
TRBV7-8	.	.	16	TRBJ1-1	TGTGCCAGCAACAGAGAGGGGACATATTCGTACACTGAAGCTTTCTTT	CASNREGTYSYTEAFF
TRBV21-1	.	.	17	TRBJ1-3	TGTGCCAGCAGCATTTACCCGGACAGAAACTCTGGAAACACCATATATTTT	CASSIYPDRNSGNTIYF
TRBV3-1/TRBV3-2	.	.	12	TRBJ1-3	TGTGCCAGCAGCCACCAGGGAACCACCATATATTTT	CASSHQGTTIYF
TRBV2	.	once	13	TRBJ2-3	TGTGCCAGCGGGGCGGGGGCCGGGGATACGCAGTATTTT	CASGAGAGDTQYF
TRBV12-2	.	once	17	TRBJ2-3	TGTGCAAGTCGCCCCATGTCGGGACTAGAGTTCACAGATACGCAGTATTTT	CASRPMSGLEFTDTQYF
TRBV18	TRBD1	.	18	TRBJ1-1	TGTGCCAGCTCACCAAATCAGGGGGCCATCGGAAGTAGCACTGAAGCTTTCTTT	CASSPNQGAIGSSTEAFF
TRBV20-1	.	.	11	TRBJ1-1	TGCAGTGCCCGAGGGGGCACTGAAGCTTTCTTT	CSARGGTEAFF
TRBV19	.	.	16	TRBJ1-1	TGTGCCAGTAGTATAGGTTATAGGGGTCCAAGGTCTGAAGCTTTCTTT	CASSIGYRGPRSEAFF
TRBV12-3/TRBV12-4	.	.	12	TRBJ1-2	TGTGCCAGCAGCCGGACAGTGCGAGGCTACACCTTC	CASSRTVRGYTF
TRBV9	TRBD2	.	16	TRBJ2-1	TGTGCCAGCAGCGTAGCTACGGGCGGGGGCTACAATGAGCAGTTCTTC	CASSVATGGGYNEQFF
TRBV6-5	TRBD1	once	14	TRBJ1-1	TGTGCCAGCTGTACAGGGGGAGTTGGTACTGAAGCTTTCTTT	CASCTGGVGTEAFF
TRBV5-1	TRBD1	.	15	TRBJ1-6	TGCGCCAGCAGCTTGGTGGGACAGGGTGGTTCACCCCTCCACTTT	CASSLVGQGGSPLHF
TRBV7-9	TRBD1	.	15	TRBJ1-2	TGTGCCAGCAGCTTAGGGACAGGGGGCGACTATGGCTACACCTTC	CASSLGTGGDYGYTF
TRBV15	TRBD1	.	13	TRBJ2-6	TGTGCCACCAGCTACGAGGGGGCCTTCGTCCTGACTTTC	CATSYEGAFVLTF
TRBV9	TRBD1	.	13	TRBJ1-1	TGTGCCAGCAGCTTTGGACAGGGGGCCGAAGCTTTCTTT	CASSFGQGAEAFF
TRBV2	.	once	19	TRBJ2-3	TGTGCCAGCAGTGAGCGGCCCCCCGAGCTTTTATTGTTATCAGATACGCAGTATTTT	CASSERPPELLLLSDTQYF
TRBV18	TRBD1	.	15	TRBJ1-2	TGTGCCAGCTCACCCTCACAACAGGGGGACTATGGCTACACCTTC	CASSPSQQGDYGYTF
TRBV10-1	.	.	17	TRBJ1-3	TGCGCCAGCAGTGAGGCGACTCTTCCTGACTCTGGAAACACCATATATTTT	CASSEATLPDSGNTIYF
TRBV4-2	.	.	15	TRBJ1-4	TGTGCCAGCAACTTCGGGGGGCGAACTAATGAAAAACTGTTTTTT	CASNFGGRTNEKLFF
TRBV7-3	TRBD1	.	15	TRBJ2-2	TGTGCCAGCAGCAGGACAGGTCTTTACACCGGGGAGCTGTTTTTT	CASSRTGLYTGELFF
TRBV7-2	.	.	14	TRBJ1-6	TGTGCCAGCAGCTTAACATTTTCCAATTCACCCCTCCACTTT	CASSLTFSNSPLHF
TRBV29-1	TRBD1	.	14	TRBJ1-5	TGCAGCGTCGCCCAGGGGGCTGAGGATCAGCCCCAGCATTTT	CSVAQGAEDQPQHF
TRBV27	TRBD1	.	15	TRBJ2-5	TGTGCCAGCAGTCCCGGGACAGGGGGCGATGAGACCCAGTACTTC	CASSPGTGGDETQYF
TRBV15	TRBD1	.	15	TRBJ1-1	TGTGCCACCAGCAAAAGACAGGGGGGGTACACTGAAGCTTTCTTT	CATSKRQGGYTEAFF
TRBV6-6	TRBD1	.	16	TRBJ1-2	TGTGCCAGCAGTCAGGGACAGGGATATGAAGCCTATGGCTACACCTTC	CASSQGQGYEAYGYTF
TRBV12-3/TRBV12-4	.	.	11	TRBJ1-2	TGTGCCAGCAATGAGGGAGCGGGCTACACCTTC	CASNEGAGYTF
TRBV2	TRBD2	once	14	TRBJ2-4	TGTGCCAGCAGTGAGGGCGGGGGGGCAAACATTCAGTACTTC	CASSEGGGANIQYF